A selection of T cell receptor beta chains follows, all from one sample in a study of blood T cell repertoires in COVID-19. Measured with immunoSEQ multiplex PCR; TCRdb has only the in-frame clones, and not every one. This sample yields about 190,000 clones, of which about 84% are seen a single time; under 5.5% belongs to the top ten. Sequenced sample: peripheral blood. The receptors here all came from a woman aged 25 to 39 with acute or convalescent COVID-19. Both conserved end residues are part of each CDR3. D genes are given only for firm matches. The size field is filled for only some rows; it gives once, few, many or a size class.

d_call	j_call	v_call	clone_size	cdr3_aa	cdr3_nt
TRBD1	TRBJ1-2	TRBV5-6	-	CASSWPDRDYGYTF	TGTGCCAGCAGCTGGCCGGACAGGGACTATGGCTACACCTTC
TRBD1	TRBJ1-2	TRBV18	-	CASSPHPGGSYYGYTF	TGTGCCAGCTCACCACACCCAGGGGGCTCCTACTATGGCTACACCTTC
TRBD2	TRBJ2-1	TRBV5-1	-	CASSSTSASSYNEQFF	TGCGCCAGCAGCTCCACTAGCGCGAGCTCCTACAATGAGCAGTTCTTC
TRBD1	TRBJ1-3	TRBV9	once	CASSVAGTVNSGNTIYF	TGTGCCAGCAGCGTAGCAGGGACAGTAAACTCTGGAAACACCATATATTTT
-	TRBJ1-1	TRBV5-1	-	CASSLSGKNTEAFF	TGCGCCAGCAGCTTGTCAGGAAAGAACACTGAAGCTTTCTTT
-	TRBJ2-2	TRBV6-2/TRBV6-3	-	CASSSSAGKAGELFF	TGTGCCAGCAGTTCCTCCGCAGGGAAGGCCGGGGAGCTGTTTTTT
TRBD1	TRBJ1-4	TRBV11-3	-	CASSSLLGQGASNEKLFF	TGTGCCAGCAGCTCGCTCTTGGGACAGGGGGCGTCTAATGAAAAACTGTTTTTT
-	TRBJ1-2	TRBV30	-	CAWSSRLRDTLGDYGYTF	TGTGCCTGGTCAAGTCGCCTCCGGGACACACTTGGGGACTATGGCTACACCTTC
-	TRBJ1-1	TRBV5-1	-	CASSLAGRNTEAFF	TGCGCCAGCAGCTTGGCAGGGCGGAACACTGAAGCTTTCTTT
TRBD1	TRBJ2-3	TRBV11-3	-	CASGLGRGRRTDTQYF	TGTGCCAGCGGCTTGGGCAGGGGGCGGAGGACAGATACGCAGTATTTT
TRBD1	TRBJ1-3	TRBV19	-	CASTTTGTSNTIYF	TGTGCCAGTACTACGACAGGGACAAGTAACACCATATATTTT
TRBD2	TRBJ2-7	TRBV6-2/TRBV6-3	-	CASSSVAGGRYEQYF	TGTGCCAGCAGTTCTGTAGCGGGAGGGAGGTACGAGCAGTACTTC
TRBD2	TRBJ2-7	TRBV28	-	CASSLLAGAYEQYF	TGTGCCAGCAGTTTACTGGCGGGAGCCTACGAGCAGTACTTC
TRBD2	TRBJ2-7	TRBV6-1	-	CASSEASGGYEAYEQYF	TGTGCCAGCAGTGAGGCTAGCGGGGGATACGAGGCCTACGAGCAGTACTTC
-	TRBJ2-7	TRBV10-2	-	CASSELRDTIYEQYF	TGCGCCAGCAGTGAGCTCCGGGACACCATATACGAGCAGTACTTC
TRBD1	TRBJ1-5	TRBV19	-	CASSIPGQGTGQPQHF	TGTGCCAGTAGTATCCCGGGACAGGGGACCGGTCAGCCCCAGCATTTT
-	TRBJ1-5	TRBV28	-	CASRDPGQGSNQPQHF	TGTGCCAGCAGGGACCCAGGGCAAGGTAGCAATCAGCCCCAGCATTTT
TRBD2	TRBJ2-3	TRBV13	-	CASSLAVRTSGRAGSTDTQYF	TGTGCCAGCAGCTTAGCTGTGCGGACTAGCGGGAGGGCGGGGAGCACAGATACGCAGTATTTT
TRBD1	TRBJ1-5	TRBV19	-	CASKILGQGGQPQHF	TGTGCCAGTAAAATACTCGGACAGGGTGGGCAGCCCCAGCATTTT
-	TRBJ2-3	TRBV30	-	CAWSGTGVGTDTQYF	TGTGCCTGGAGTGGAACAGGTGTGGGCACAGATACGCAGTATTTT
-	TRBJ1-2	TRBV4-2	-	CASSQESLGQSPLYGYTF	TGTGCCAGCAGCCAAGAATCCTTGGGGCAATCGCCTCTCTATGGCTACACCTTC
TRBD1	TRBJ1-2	TRBV7-3	-	CASSSRPGQGNYGYTF	TGTGCCAGCAGCTCGCGACCTGGACAGGGGAACTATGGCTACACCTTC
-	TRBJ2-3	TRBV7-9	-	CASSLALTGPTDTQYF	TGTGCCAGCAGCTTAGCACTGACAGGACCCACAGATACGCAGTATTTT
-	TRBJ1-1	TRBV6-5	few	CASSPGTYTEAFF	TGTGCCAGCTCTCCCGGGACTTACACTGAAGCTTTCTTT
TRBD1	TRBJ2-2	TRBV27	-	CASKPGQGEAGELFF	TGTGCCAGTAAACCGGGACAGGGGGAAGCCGGGGAGCTGTTTTTT
-	TRBJ2-5	TRBV3-1/TRBV3-2	-	CASSQGVLETQYF	TGTGCCAGCAGCCAAGGAGTCTTGGAGACCCAGTACTTC
TRBD1	TRBJ2-3	TRBV2	-	CASSEDPETGDIDTQYF	TGTGCCAGCAGTGAAGACCCCGAGACAGGGGATATAGATACGCAGTATTTT
-	TRBJ1-5	TRBV2	-	CASRDGLPNQPQHF	TGTGCCAGCAGGGACGGACTCCCCAACCAGCCCCAGCATTTT
-	TRBJ1-2	TRBV29-1	-	CSVEDPYGYTF	TGCAGCGTTGAAGATCCTTATGGCTACACCTTC
TRBD1	TRBJ2-3	TRBV9	-	CASSIGQGSGTQYF	TGTGCCAGCAGCATTGGACAGGGCTCCGGTACGCAGTATTTT
-	TRBJ1-2	TRBV2	-	CASSEYSRGYGYTF	TGTGCCAGCAGTGAATATAGCCGGGGCTATGGCTACACCTTC
TRBD2	TRBJ2-5	TRBV2	-	CASRSGGGQETQYF	TGTGCCAGCCGGTCTGGGGGGGGGCAAGAGACCCAGTACTTC
TRBD2	TRBJ2-1	TRBV6-5	few	CASSYASGGYNEQFF	TGTGCCAGCAGTTACGCTAGCGGGGGGTACAATGAGCAGTTCTTC
-	TRBJ2-7	TRBV12-2	-	CASRFSLNRTGAYEQYF	TGTGCAAGTCGCTTCAGCCTAAACAGGACAGGCGCCTACGAGCAGTACTTC
-	TRBJ1-5	TRBV5-1	-	CASSPESNQPQHF	TGCGCCAGCAGCCCCGAGAGCAATCAGCCCCAGCATTTT
TRBD1	TRBJ2-1	TRBV24-1	-	CATSDFGQGAGNEQFF	TGTGCCACCAGTGATTTTGGACAGGGGGCTGGAAATGAGCAGTTCTTC
-	TRBJ1-3	TRBV7-6	-	CASSLAGPTGLSSGNTIYF	TGTGCCAGCAGCTTAGCGGGCCCAACAGGGCTGAGCTCTGGAAACACCATATATTTT
TRBD1	TRBJ1-2	TRBV4-3	-	CASSQEPTGAGGYTF	TGCGCCAGCAGCCAAGAGCCCACAGGGGCGGGGGGCTACACCTTC
TRBD2	TRBJ2-3	TRBV5-1	-	CASKTRTSGGTDTQYF	TGCGCCAGCAAAACGCGGACTAGCGGGGGGACCGATACGCAGTATTTT
-	TRBJ2-7	TRBV25-1	-	CASSEIGSSYEQYF	TGTGCCAGCAGTGAAATTGGCAGCTCCTACGAGCAGTACTTC
-	TRBJ2-5	TRBV28	once	CATFSVGAQETQYF	TGTGCCACCTTTTCCGTAGGGGCCCAAGAGACCCAGTACTTC
TRBD1	TRBJ1-4	TRBV11-2	-	CASSEGTRDRAEKLFF	TGTGCCAGCAGCGAAGGTACCAGGGACAGGGCTGAAAAACTGTTTTTT
-	TRBJ1-1	TRBV12-3/TRBV12-4	-	CASSKGREDGAFF	TGTGCCAGCAGTAAAGGACGGGAAGATGGAGCTTTCTTT
-	TRBJ1-2	TRBV7-9	once	CASSLGPFVGDYGYTF	TGTGCCAGCAGCTTGGGCCCTTTCGTGGGAGACTATGGCTACACCTTC
-	TRBJ2-7	TRBV7-8	-	CASSLGGLPYEQYF	TGTGCCAGCAGCTTAGGGGGACTCCCCTACGAGCAGTACTTC
TRBD1	TRBJ1-5	TRBV6-5	-	CASSSTGGDQPQHF	TGTGCCAGCAGCTCGACAGGGGGCGATCAGCCCCAGCATTTT
-	TRBJ1-1	TRBV7-9	-	CASSLGVMNTEAFF	TGTGCCAGCAGCTTAGGTGTTATGAACACTGAAGCTTTCTTT